Each of the 13 T cell receptor beta chains below was sequenced from the same sample in a study of post-analysis software for immune sequencing data. Study results and caveats: Higher frequency in patients than in controls was seen for roughly five TRBV segments, with TRBV5-6, TRBV5-1 and TRBV20-1 among them.

Prepared libraries of TCR beta cDNA carried unique molecular identifiers. MiXCR, run by TCRdb on the PCR reads, gives a single entry per CDR3 protein. The sample has roughly 600,000 distinct CDR3 sequences, around 47% seen once; the top ten hold roughly 1.8%. These TCRs are of unknown antigen specificity. The sequenced sample consisted of blood. Receptors were obtained from a girl aged 10-17 years with multiple sclerosis.

CDR3 sequence: CASNRNRDTDTQYF. CDR3 bases: TGTGCCAGCAATCGAAACAGGGATACAGATACGCAGTATTTT. The chain employs TRBV6-2 or TRBV6-3 and TRBJ2-3; TRBD1 might be the D (6 bases). The CDR3 totals 14 residues. V lost 7 bases, J lost 3 bases, and 14 bases lay in between. Germline V gene data show CDR1 as MNHEY and CDR2 as SVGEGT.

The V gene is TRBV12-3 or TRBV12-4, the J gene TRBJ2-7, with TRBD1 as a possible D gene (5 bases). V lost 6 bases and J lost 3, with 18 bases in between. The CDR3 consists of 15 residues. CDR3 region: CASSFTSGNYYEQYF. In nucleotides, the CDR3 is TGTGCCAGCAGCTTTACCTCAGGGAATTACTACGAGCAGTACTTC.

The V call is TRBV5-1, the J call TRBJ1-5; 7 positions agree with TRBD1. The CDR3 contains 14 residues. Looked up from germline, CDR1 is SGHRS and CDR2 is YFSETQ. V lost 4 bases to trimming and J lost 7 bases; unmatched junction nucleotides: 8. The CDR3 loop is CASSKTGLNQPQHF. In nucleotides, the CDR3 is TGCGCCAGCAGCAAGACAGGGCTTAACCAGCCCCAGCATTTT.

The chain links TRBV7-2 to TRBJ2-1; the D is unclear. CDR1 SGHTA and CDR2 FQGNSA come from the germline V gene. Trimming shortened V by 5 bases and J by 5 bases, and 10 bases separated the two germline ends. CDR3 length: 13 residues. The CDR3 sequence: CASSTRMNNEQFF. CDR3 DNA: TGTGCCAGCAGCACCCGGATGAACAATGAGCAGTTCTTC.

The rearrangement links TRBV27 to TRBJ1-2; D gene uncertain. The CDR3 extends over 13 amino acids. CDR1 and CDR2 from the germline V gene are MNHEY and SMNVEV (reference sequence). Deletions cut 7 bases from V and 1 base from J, with 10 bases between. The CDR3 reads CASKAESNYGYTF. The CDR3 bases are TGTGCCAGCAAGGCGGAGAGTAACTATGGCTACACCTTC.

This clonotype has only one observation. The chain joins TRBV20-1 to TRBJ2-1; tentatively, D is TRBD2 (6 bases). CDR3 size: 17 residues. Germline V gene sequence: CDR1 DFQATT, CDR2 SNEGSKA (reference sequence). Trimming pared 8 bases from V and 2 bases from J, leaving 25 bases between. CDR3 sequence: CSTKTLSSDYPYNEQFF. The CDR3 DNA sequence: TGCAGTACTAAGACACTTAGCTCGGACTACCCCTACAATGAGCAGTTCTTC.

The CDR3 is CASSQARWTGGIVALNTEAFF. CDR3 DNA: TGCGCCAGCAGCCAAGCAAGGTGGACAGGGGGCATAGTCGCATTGAACACTGAAGCTTTCTTT. The genes are TRBV4-1 and TRBJ1-1; 11 bases align to TRBD1. Germline V CDR1 and CDR2: MGHRA, YSYEKL. The ends lost 1 base at V and 0 bases at J; junction bases unmatched: 16. The CDR3 has 21 residues.

The chain couples TRBV7-2 to TRBJ2-3; 11 nucleotides match TRBD2. Per germline, CDR1 SGHTA and CDR2 FQGNSA. J gave up 2 bases and V 4 bases, and 11 bases lay outside the gene matches. The CDR3 extends over 18 amino acids. In DNA form, the CDR3 reads TGTGCCAGCAGCTCGCCTACTAGCGGGGGAACCCTCACAGATACGCAGTATTTT. Amino acid sequence: CASSSPTSGGTLTDTQYF. The full variable domain, in which reference TRBV7-2 and TRBJ2-3 provide the parts outside the CDR3, is GAGVSQSPSNKVTEKGKDVELRCDPISGHTALYWYRQSLGQGLEFLIYFQGNSAPDKSGLPSDRFSAERTGGSVSTLTIQRTQQEDSAVYLCASSSPTSGGTLTDTQYFGPGTRLTVL.

The chain recombines TRBV4-1 with TRBJ2-7; 9 positions agree with TRBD1. The tail of the sequence fits TRBJ2-4 better, so the J call may be wrong. CDR3 length equals 15 residues. CDR1 and CDR2 from the germline V gene are MGHRA and YSYEKL. For the CDR3, the DNA is TGCGCCAGCAGCCAACCGGGACAGGGAAAAAACATTCAGTACTTC. It specifies CASSQPGQGKNIQYF.

This clonotype was detected only a few times. Its ends do not fully match the called genes, so a read error is possible. The rearrangement joins TRBV13 to TRBJ2-1, with D tentatively TRBD1 (6 bases). The CDR3 is made up of 12 amino acids. Germline V gene lookup returns CDR1 PRHDT and CDR2 FYEKMQ (reference sequence). For the CDR3, the DNA is TGTGCCAGCAGCCTAGGGGGTGAGGGGCAGTTCTTC. This sequence encodes CASSLGGEGQFF.

This clonotype has a count of ten or more. CDR3 sequence reads: CASSYDRGETQYF. In nucleotides, the CDR3 is TGTGCCAGCAGTTACGACAGGGGGGAGACCCAGTACTTC. The J gene is TRBJ2-5, the V gene TRBV12-3 or TRBV12-4; 9 bases align to TRBD1. This CDR3 spans 13 amino acids. The junction had 2 bases not matched to a gene; V was cut back by 4 bases and J by 5 bases.

V gene TRBV12-3 or TRBV12-4 combines with J gene TRBJ2-1, with TRBD2 as a possible D gene (6 bases). The CDR3 extends over 14 amino acids. The V and J ends lost 4 bases and 5 bases respectively, with 12 bases between them. CDR3 coding DNA: TGTGCCAGCAGTTGGGCGGGACCAAACAATGAGCAGTTCTTC. This translates into CASSWAGPNNEQFF.

The rearrangement uses TRBV7-9 and TRBJ2-7; the D gene could be TRBD1 or TRBD2 (5 bases each). Trimming took off 6 bases at V and 0 bases at J, with 18 bases between the two ends. The germline CDR1 and CDR2 sequences are SEHNR and FQNEAQ (reference sequence). The CDR3 length is 16 residues. The CDR3 region has the DNA TGTGCCAGCAGTCGGGGCCCTCCGGAGGTCTCCTACGAGCAGTACTTC. It encodes CASSRGPPEVSYEQYF. The complete variable domain, with remaining parts taken from reference TRBV7-9 and TRBJ2-7, reads DTGVSQNPRHKITKRGQNVTFRCDPISEHNRLYWYRQTLGQGPEFLTYFQNEAQLEKSRLLSDRFSAERPKGSFSTLEIQRTEQGDSAMYLCASSRGPPEVSYEQYFGPGTRLTVT.